The entry below describes one TCR beta chain. This specimen comes from a study of blood T cell repertoires in COVID-19. Study-level information: Sources were T cells, B-cell-depleted T cells, or PBMCs; the material itself was cDNA or gDNA.

How the authors handled the data: Quantification of nucleated cells was approximated via reference gene primer amplification. Profiling relied on immunoSEQ multiplex PCR, and the TCRdb table lists in-frame clones only, not all of them. Clone size and the V and J calls come from that table; the DNA yielded D and trimming. The data contain 200,000 to 250,000 clones, roughly 85% of them singletons. Participants spanned ages about 18 to 100 years and resided in about two dozen US areas. A PCR-confirmed or clinician-diagnosed COVID-19 case had contacted exposed participants within 2 weeks of entry. This CDR3 comprises 16 residues. Germline CDR1 is KGHSH and CDR2 is LQKENI. Losses at the gene ends were 0 bases for V and 3 bases for J; bases not matched to a gene: 3.

This TCR came from a woman in her fifties or sixties who had been exposed to COVID-19. V is TRBV18 and J is TRBJ1-5, with 9 bases that match TRBD1. What was sequenced was PBMCs or T cells enriched from blood (not recorded which). CDR3 sequence reads: CASSPPGTGLNQPQHF. CDR3 nucleotide sequence: TGTGCCAGCTCACCACCCGGGACAGGGCTCAATCAGCCCCAGCATTTT.